This T cell receptor beta chain was obtained from a study of OX40 agonist ivuxolimab in advanced cancers. V was clipped by 0 bases and J by 0 bases, with 9 bases between them. Per germline, CDR1 SGDLS and CDR2 YYNGEE. The CDR3 totals 15 residues. TCRdb's table, derived via immunoSEQ multiplex PCR, lists solely in-frame clones and lacks some. Altogether around 70,000 clones are present, about 79% being singletons, with the ten largest covering 1.1%. The chain couples TRBV9 to TRBJ1-1, with unresolved D. This TCR came from an adult with an advanced solid tumor such as melanoma, head and neck, liver or kidney cancer. Sequencing used CD4+ or CD8+ T cells sorted from blood, obtained in a trial of the OX40 agonist ivuxolimab. The chain's CDR3 is CASSVVPGVNTEAFF. The CDR3 bases are TGTGCCAGCAGCGTAGTGCCGGGAGTGAACACTGAAGCTTTCTTT. Filled out from reference TRBV9 and TRBJ1-1, the complete variable domain reads DSGVTQTPKHLITATGQRVTLRCSPRSGDLSVYWYQQSLDQGLQFLIQYYNGEERAKGNILERFSAQQFPDLHSELNLSSLELGDSALYFCASSVVPGVNTEAFFGQGTRLTVV.